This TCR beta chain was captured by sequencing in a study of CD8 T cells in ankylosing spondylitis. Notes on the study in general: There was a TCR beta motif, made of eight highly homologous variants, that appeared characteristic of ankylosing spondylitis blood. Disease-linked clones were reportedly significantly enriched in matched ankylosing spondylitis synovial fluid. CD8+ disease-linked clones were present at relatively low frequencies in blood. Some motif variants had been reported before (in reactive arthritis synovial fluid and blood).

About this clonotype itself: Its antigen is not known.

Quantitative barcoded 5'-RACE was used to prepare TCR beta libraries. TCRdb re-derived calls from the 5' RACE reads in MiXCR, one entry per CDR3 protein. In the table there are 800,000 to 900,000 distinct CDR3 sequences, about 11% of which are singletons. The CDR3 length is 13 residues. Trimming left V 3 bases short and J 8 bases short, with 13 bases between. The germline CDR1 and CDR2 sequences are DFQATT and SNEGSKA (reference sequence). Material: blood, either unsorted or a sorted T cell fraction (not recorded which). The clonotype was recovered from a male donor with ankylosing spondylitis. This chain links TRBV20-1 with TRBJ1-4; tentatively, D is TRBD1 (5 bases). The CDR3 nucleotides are TGCAGTGCTAGCTCGGGGCAACGCGAAAAACTGTTTTTT. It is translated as CSASSGQREKLFF.